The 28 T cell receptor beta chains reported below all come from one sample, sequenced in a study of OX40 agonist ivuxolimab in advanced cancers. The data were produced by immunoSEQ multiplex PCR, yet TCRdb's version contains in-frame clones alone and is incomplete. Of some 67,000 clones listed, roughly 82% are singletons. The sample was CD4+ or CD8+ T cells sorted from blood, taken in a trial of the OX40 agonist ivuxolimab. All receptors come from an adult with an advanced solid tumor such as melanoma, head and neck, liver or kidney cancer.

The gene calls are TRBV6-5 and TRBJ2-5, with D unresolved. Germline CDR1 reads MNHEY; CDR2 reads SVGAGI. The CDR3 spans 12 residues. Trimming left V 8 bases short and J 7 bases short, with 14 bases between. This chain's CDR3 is CASGLAGGTQYF. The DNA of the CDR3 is TGTGCCAGCGGCTTGGCAGGCGGGACCCAGTACTTC.

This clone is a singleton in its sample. The CDR3 nucleotides are TGTGCCAGCGACGGAGGGTGGAATGAGCAGTTCTTC. Translating gives CASDGGWNEQFF. The V call is TRBV19, the J call TRBJ2-1; a weak D match, TRBD2 (6 bases). CDR1 is LNHDA and CDR2 is SQIVND in the germline V gene (reference sequence). V was shortened by 9 bases and J by 7 bases, with 13 bases between the two germline ends. The CDR3 covers 12 residues.

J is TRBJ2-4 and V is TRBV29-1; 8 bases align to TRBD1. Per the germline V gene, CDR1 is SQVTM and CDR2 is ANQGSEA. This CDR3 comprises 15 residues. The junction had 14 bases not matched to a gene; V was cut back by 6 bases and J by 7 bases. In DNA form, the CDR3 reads TGCAGCGTCCCAGGTTTCGGGCAGGGGGCGAACATTCAGTACTTC. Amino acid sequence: CSVPGFGQGANIQYF.

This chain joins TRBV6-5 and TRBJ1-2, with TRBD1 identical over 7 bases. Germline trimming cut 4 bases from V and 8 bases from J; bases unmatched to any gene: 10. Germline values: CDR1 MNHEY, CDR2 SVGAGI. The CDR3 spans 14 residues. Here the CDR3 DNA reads TGTGCCAGCAGTTCAACCGGACAGGCGAAGGGCTACACCTTC. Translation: CASSSTGQAKGYTF.

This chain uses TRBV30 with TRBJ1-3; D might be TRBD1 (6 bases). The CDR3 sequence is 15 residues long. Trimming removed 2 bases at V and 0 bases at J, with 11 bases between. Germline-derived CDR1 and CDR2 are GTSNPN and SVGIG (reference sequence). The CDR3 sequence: CAWSRRGISGNTIYF. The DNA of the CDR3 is TGTGCCTGGAGTAGAAGGGGGATCTCTGGAAACACCATATATTTT.

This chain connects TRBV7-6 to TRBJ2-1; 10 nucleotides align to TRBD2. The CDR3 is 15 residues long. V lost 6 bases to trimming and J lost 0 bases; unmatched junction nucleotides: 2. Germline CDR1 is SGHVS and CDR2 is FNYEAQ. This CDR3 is CASSASGSSYNEQFF. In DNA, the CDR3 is TGTGCCAGCAGTGCTAGCGGGAGCTCCTACAATGAGCAGTTCTTC.

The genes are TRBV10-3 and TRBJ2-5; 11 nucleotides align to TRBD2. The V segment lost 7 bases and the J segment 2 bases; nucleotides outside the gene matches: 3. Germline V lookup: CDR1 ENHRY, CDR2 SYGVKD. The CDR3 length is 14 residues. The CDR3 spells CAIKGLAEQETQYF. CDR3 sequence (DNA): TGTGCCATCAAGGGACTAGCGGAACAAGAGACCCAGTACTTC.

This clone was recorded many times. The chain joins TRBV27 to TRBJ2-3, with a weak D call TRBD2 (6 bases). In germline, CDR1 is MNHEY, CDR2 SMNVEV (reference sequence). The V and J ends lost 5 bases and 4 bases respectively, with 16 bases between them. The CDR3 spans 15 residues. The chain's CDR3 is CASSPPGGEADTQYF. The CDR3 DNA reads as TGTGCCAGCAGTCCCCCAGGAGGGGAGGCAGATACGCAGTATTTT.

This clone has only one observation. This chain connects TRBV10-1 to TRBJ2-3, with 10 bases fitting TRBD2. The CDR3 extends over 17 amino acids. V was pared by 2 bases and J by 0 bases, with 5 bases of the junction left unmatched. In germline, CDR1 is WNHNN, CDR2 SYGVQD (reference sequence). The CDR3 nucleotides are TGCGCCAGCAGTGAGAGGCTAGCGGGGGCCAGCACAGATACGCAGTATTTT. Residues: CASSERLAGASTDTQYF.

CDR3 DNA: TGTGCCAGCAGTGAATCGGCAGCCAGCTACGAGCAGTACGTC. It translates to CASSESAASYEQYV. V and J are TRBV2 and TRBJ2-7; D gene ambiguous. This CDR3 comprises 14 residues. V was clipped by 2 bases and J by 3 bases, with 11 bases between them. Germline V gives CDR1 SNHLY, CDR2 FYNNEI.

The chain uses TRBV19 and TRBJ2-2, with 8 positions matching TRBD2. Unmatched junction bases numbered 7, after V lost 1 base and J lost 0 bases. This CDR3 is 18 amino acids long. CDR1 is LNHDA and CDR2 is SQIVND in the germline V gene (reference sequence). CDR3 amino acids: CASSIVPAGVPNTGELFF. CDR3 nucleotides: TGTGCCAGTAGTATAGTCCCAGCGGGGGTTCCGAACACCGGGGAGCTGTTTTTT.

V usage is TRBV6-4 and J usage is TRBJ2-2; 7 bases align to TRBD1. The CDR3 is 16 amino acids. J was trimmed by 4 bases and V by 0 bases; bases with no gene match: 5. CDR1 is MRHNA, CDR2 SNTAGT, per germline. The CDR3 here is CASSDSGTGATGELFF. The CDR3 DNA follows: TGTGCCAGCAGTGACTCGGGTACAGGGGCCACCGGGGAGCTGTTTTTT.

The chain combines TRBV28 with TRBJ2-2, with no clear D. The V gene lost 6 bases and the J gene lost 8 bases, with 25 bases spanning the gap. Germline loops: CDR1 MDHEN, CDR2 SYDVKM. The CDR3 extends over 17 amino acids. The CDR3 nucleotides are TGTGCCAGCAGGAGAGGATCGGTGTGGAGAGCCCCGGGGGAGCTGTTTTTT. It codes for CASRRGSVWRAPGELFF. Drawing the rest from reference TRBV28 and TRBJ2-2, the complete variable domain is DVKVTQSSRYLVKRTGEKVFLECVQDMDHENMFWYRQDPGLGLRLIYFSYDVKMKEKGDIPEGYSVSREKKERFSLILESASTNQTSMYLCASRRGSVWRAPGELFFGEGSRLTVL.

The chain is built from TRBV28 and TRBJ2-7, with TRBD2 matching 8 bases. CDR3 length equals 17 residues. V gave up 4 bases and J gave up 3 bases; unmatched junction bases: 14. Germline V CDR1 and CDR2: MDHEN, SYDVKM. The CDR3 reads CASSSTFGTSWSYEQYF. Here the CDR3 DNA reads TGTGCCAGCAGTTCCACCTTCGGGACTAGTTGGAGCTACGAGCAGTACTTC.

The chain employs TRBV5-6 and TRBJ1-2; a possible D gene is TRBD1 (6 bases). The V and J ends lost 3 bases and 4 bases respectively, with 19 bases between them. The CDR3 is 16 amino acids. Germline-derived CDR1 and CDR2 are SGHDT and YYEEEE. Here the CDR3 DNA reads TGTGCCAGCAGCTCCATAGACAGGAGAGGGGGCTATGGCTACACCTTC. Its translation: CASSSIDRRGGYGYTF.

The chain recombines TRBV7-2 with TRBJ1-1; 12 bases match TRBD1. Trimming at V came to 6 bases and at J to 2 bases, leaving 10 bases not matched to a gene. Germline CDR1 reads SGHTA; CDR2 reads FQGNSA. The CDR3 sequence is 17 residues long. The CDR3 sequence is CASRGNRDRGRNTEAFF. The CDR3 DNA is TGTGCCAGCAGAGGTAACCGGGACAGGGGGCGAAACACTGAAGCTTTCTTT.

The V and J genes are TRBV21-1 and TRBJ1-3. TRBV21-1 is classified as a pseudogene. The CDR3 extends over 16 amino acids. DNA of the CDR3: TGTGCCAGCAGCAAAGTTAACCGTAACTCTGGAAACACCATATATTTT. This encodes CASSKVNRNSGNTIYF.

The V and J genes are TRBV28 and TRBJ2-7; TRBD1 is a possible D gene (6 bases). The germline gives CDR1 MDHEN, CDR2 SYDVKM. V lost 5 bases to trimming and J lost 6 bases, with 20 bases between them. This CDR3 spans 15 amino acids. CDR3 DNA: TGTGCCAGCAGTAGGCCGGGTGTGGGGGCCGTCGAGCAGTACTTC. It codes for CASSRPGVGAVEQYF.

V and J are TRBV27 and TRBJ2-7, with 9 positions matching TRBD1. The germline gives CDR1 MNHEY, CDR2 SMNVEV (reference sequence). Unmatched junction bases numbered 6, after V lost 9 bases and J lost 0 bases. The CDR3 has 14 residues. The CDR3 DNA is TGTGCCAGAGGACAGGGGTTCCTCTCCTACGAGCAGTACTTC. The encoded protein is CARGQGFLSYEQYF.

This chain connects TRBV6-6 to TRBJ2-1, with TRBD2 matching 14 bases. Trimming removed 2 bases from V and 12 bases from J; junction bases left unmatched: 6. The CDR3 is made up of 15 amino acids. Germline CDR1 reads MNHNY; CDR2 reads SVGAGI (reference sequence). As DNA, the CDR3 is TGTGCCAGCAGTTACACCGGGACTAGCGGGAGTGGGCAGTTCTTC. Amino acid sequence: CASSYTGTSGSGQFF.

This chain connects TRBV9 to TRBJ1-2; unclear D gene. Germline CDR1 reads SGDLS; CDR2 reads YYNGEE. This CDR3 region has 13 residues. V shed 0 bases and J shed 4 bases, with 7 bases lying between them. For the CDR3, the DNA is TGTGCCAGCAGCGTAGGGGATAGCTATGGCTACACCTTC. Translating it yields CASSVGDSYGYTF.

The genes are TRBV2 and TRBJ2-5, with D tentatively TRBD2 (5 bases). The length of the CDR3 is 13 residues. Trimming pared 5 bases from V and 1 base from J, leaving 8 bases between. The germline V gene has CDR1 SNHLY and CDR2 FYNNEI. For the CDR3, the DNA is TGTGCCAGCAGTACGGGATTCCAAGAGACCCAGTACTTC. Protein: CASSTGFQETQYF.

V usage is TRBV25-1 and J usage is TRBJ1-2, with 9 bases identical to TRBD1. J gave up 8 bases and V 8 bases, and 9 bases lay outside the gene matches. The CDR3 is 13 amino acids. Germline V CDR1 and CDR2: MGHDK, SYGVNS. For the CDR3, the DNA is TGTGCCAGCTTCGGGGGGACAGGGCGAGGCTACACCTTC. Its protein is CASFGGTGRGYTF.

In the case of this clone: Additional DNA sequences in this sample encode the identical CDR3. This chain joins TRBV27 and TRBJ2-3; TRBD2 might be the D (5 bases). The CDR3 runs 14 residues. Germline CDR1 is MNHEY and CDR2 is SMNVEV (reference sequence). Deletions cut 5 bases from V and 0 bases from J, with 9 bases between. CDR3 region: CASSLGLSTDTQYF. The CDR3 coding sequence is TGTGCCAGCAGTCTAGGACTTAGCACAGATACGCAGTATTTT.

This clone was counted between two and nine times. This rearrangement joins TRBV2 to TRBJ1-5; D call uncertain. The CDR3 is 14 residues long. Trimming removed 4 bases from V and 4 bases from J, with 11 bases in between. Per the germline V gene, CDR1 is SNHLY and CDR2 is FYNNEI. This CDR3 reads CASSGLRTNQPQHF. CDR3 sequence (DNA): TGTGCCAGCAGTGGGCTACGGACTAATCAGCCCCAGCATTTT.

The CDR3 DNA sequence: TGTGCCAGCAGCCAAGGAGTTAACAGGGGGGGACGGGACGAGCAGTACTTC. This encodes CASSQGVNRGGRDEQYF. The chain employs TRBV5-4 and TRBJ2-7; TRBD1 might be the D (8 bases). The CDR3 contains 17 residues. The V end lost 4 bases, the J end lost 5 bases, and 25 bases lay between the germline ends. Germline V lookup: CDR1 SGHNT, CDR2 YYREEE (reference sequence).

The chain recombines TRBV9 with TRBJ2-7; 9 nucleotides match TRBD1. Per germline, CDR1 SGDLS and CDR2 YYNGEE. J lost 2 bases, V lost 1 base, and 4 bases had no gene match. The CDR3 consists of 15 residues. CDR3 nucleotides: TGTGCCAGCAGCGTAACCGGGACAGGGCCCTACGAGCAGTACTTC. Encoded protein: CASSVTGTGPYEQYF.

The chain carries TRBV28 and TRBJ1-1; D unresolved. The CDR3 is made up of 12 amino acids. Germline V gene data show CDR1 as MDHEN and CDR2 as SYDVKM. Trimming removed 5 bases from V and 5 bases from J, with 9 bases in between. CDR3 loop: CASSPHGTEAFF. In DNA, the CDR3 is TGTGCCAGCAGTCCCCACGGAACTGAAGCTTTCTTT.